A single sample gave rise to the 30 T cell receptor beta chains below, sequenced in a study of identifying expanded T cells in peripheral blood. Here immunoSEQ multiplex PCR was the method, and the copy in TCRdb shows in-frame clones only, minus some. The sample includes tens of thousands of clones, roughly four fifths of them seen just once. The sequencing input was blood. These receptors were taken from a person aged 18-70 years in good health.

Only one count was recorded for this clone. This chain joins TRBV5-1 and TRBJ2-3, with 10 bases matching TRBD1. CDR1 is SGHRS and CDR2 is YFSETQ in the germline V gene. With V trimmed by 1 base and J by 4 bases, 6 bases remained unmatched. There are 16 residues in the CDR3. CDR3 nucleotide sequence: TGCGCCAGCAGCTTGTGGGGACAGGGGAGCTCAGATACGCAGTATTTT. Protein product: CASSLWGQGSSDTQYF.

The CDR3 loop is CASSEYQVTEAFF. The DNA of the CDR3 is TGTGCCAGCAGTGAGTACCAGGTCACTGAAGCTTTCTTT. V and J are TRBV2 and TRBJ1-1; no clear D gene. Trimming stripped 3 bases from V and 4 bases from J, with 9 bases between. The CDR3 consists of 13 residues. Germline V gene sequence: CDR1 SNHLY, CDR2 FYNNEI.

The chain combines TRBV14 with TRBJ2-6, with a tentative D call TRBD2 (5 bases). V was shortened by 5 bases and J by 0 bases, with 8 bases between the two germline ends. CDR3 length equals 15 residues. Germline CDR1 reads SGHDN; CDR2 reads FVKESK. The DNA of the CDR3 is TGTGCCAGCAGCTCCGCGGGCTCTGGGGCCAACGTCCTGACTTTC. Its protein product is CASSSAGSGANVLTF.

The rearrangement links TRBV14 to TRBJ2-3; tentatively, D is TRBD2 (6 bases). The length of the CDR3 is 17 residues. Germline values: CDR1 SGHDN, CDR2 FVKESK. Trimming removed 3 bases from V and 6 bases from J, with 22 bases in between. DNA for the CDR3: TGTGCCAGCAGCCATAAAACATCTTGGGGGGTTCGGGATACGCAGTATTTT. It codes for CASSHKTSWGVRDTQYF.

This sequence joins TRBV6-6 and TRBJ2-1; the D is unclear. Germline values: CDR1 MNHNY, CDR2 SVGAGI (reference sequence). The CDR3 is 11 residues long. Trimming shortened V by 3 bases and J by 5 bases, and 2 bases separated the two germline ends. The CDR3 nucleotides are TGTGCCAGCAGTTATCACAATGAGCAGTTCTTC. This translates into CASSYHNEQFF.

This sequence joins TRBV6-5 and TRBJ1-6; no reliable D call. The CDR3 consists of 13 residues. Trimming removed 5 bases at V and 8 bases at J, with 10 bases between. From germline, CDR1 is MNHEY and CDR2 SVGAGI. The DNA of the CDR3 is TGTGCCAGCAGTATCCAGTATGATTCACCCCTCCACTTT. As protein: CASSIQYDSPLHF.

The V gene is TRBV4-2, the J gene TRBJ2-7, with no clear D. The CDR3 sequence is 12 residues long. The germline V gene encodes CDR1 LGHNA and CDR2 YNFKEQ. Trimming cost V 3 bases and J 1 base, with 4 bases left between them. CDR3 amino acids: CASSHRSYEQYF. The CDR3, as DNA: TGTGCCAGCAGCCACAGGTCCTACGAGCAGTACTTC.

The chain joins TRBV5-8 to TRBJ2-2; TRBD1 aligns across 7 bases. CDR3 size: 14 residues. Germline V lookup: CDR1 SGHTS, CDR2 YDEGEE. The V gene end was trimmed by 4 bases and the J gene end by 4 bases; junction bases not matched to a gene: 4. The CDR3 here is CASSTGDRTGELFF. Here the CDR3 DNA reads TGTGCCAGCAGCACAGGGGACCGCACCGGGGAGCTGTTTTTT.

The rearrangement uses TRBV5-4 and TRBJ2-5; TRBD2 agrees at 11 bases. CDR1 SGHNT and CDR2 YYREEE come from the germline V gene (reference sequence). The CDR3 covers 17 residues. Trimming took 3 bases from V and 4 from J; bases not matched to a gene: 11. In DNA, the CDR3 is TGTGCCAGCAGCTGGGGAGATAGACTAGCGGGATCAGAGACCCAGTACTTC. Protein sequence: CASSWGDRLAGSETQYF.

The chain uses TRBV7-2 and TRBJ2-3; D might be TRBD1 (8 bases). V lost 6 bases and J lost 5, with 30 bases in between. The CDR3 has 19 residues. Looked up from germline, CDR1 is SGHTA and CDR2 is FQGNSA. CDR3 coding DNA: TGTGCCAGCAGACAGGGGGACCGCGGGGGCCTTCTCCTAGTAGATACGCAGTATTTT. It codes for CASRQGDRGGLLLVDTQYF. Based on the CDR3 plus reference TRBV7-2 and TRBJ2-3, the full variable domain is GAGVSQSPSNKVTEKGKDVELRCDPISGHTALYWYRQSLGQGLEFLIYFQGNSAPDKSGLPSDRFSAERTGGSVSTLTIQRTQQEDSAVYLCASRQGDRGGLLLVDTQYFGPGTRLTVL.

This rearrangement joins TRBV19 to TRBJ2-5, with 8 bases fitting TRBD1. This CDR3 has 12 amino acids. The V and J ends lost 10 bases and 5 bases, in that order; junction bases with no gene match: 6. Germline values: CDR1 LNHDA, CDR2 SQIVND (reference sequence). The CDR3 reads CATGRTGETQYF. In DNA form, the CDR3 reads TGTGCCACCGGTCGGACAGGGGAGACCCAGTACTTC. Filled out from reference TRBV19 and TRBJ2-5, the complete variable domain reads DGGITQSPKYLFRKEGQNVTLSCEQNLNHDAMYWYRQDPGQGLRLIYYSQIVNDFQKGDIAEGYSVSREKKESFPLTVTSAQKNPTAFYLCATGRTGETQYFGPGTRLLVL.

The chain joins TRBV5-4 to TRBJ1-2; weak D call: TRBD1 (6 bases). V was clipped by 2 bases and J by 4 bases, with 12 bases between them. The CDR3 totals 14 residues. Germline lookup yields CDR1 SGHNT and CDR2 YYREEE (reference sequence). CDR3: CASSFTGLRYGYTF. Written as DNA, the CDR3 is TGTGCCAGCAGCTTCACAGGGTTGCGCTATGGCTACACCTTC.

The chain links TRBV5-5 to TRBJ2-2, with a possible D match to TRBD2 (5 bases). Germline CDR1 and CDR2: SGHKS and YYEKEE (reference sequence). The V end lost 2 bases, the J end lost 5 bases, and 7 bases lay between the germline ends. The CDR3 is 13 amino acids. This chain's CDR3 is CASSLGGTGELFF. The CDR3 DNA reads TGTGCCAGCAGCTTAGGAGGAACCGGGGAGCTGTTTTTT.

The chain employs TRBV29-1 and TRBJ2-6; TRBD1 is a possible D gene (7 bases). The length of the CDR3 is 16 residues. Trimming shortened V by 7 bases and J by 3 bases, and 19 bases separated the two germline ends. The germline V gene has CDR1 SQVTM and CDR2 ANQGSEA. The CDR3 sequence: CSAPVEGAGGANVLTF. The CDR3 region has the DNA TGCAGCGCTCCGGTGGAGGGGGCCGGTGGGGCCAACGTCCTGACTTTC.

The chain links TRBV5-1 to TRBJ2-5; D is perhaps TRBD2 (6 bases). The V and J ends lost 4 bases and 5 bases respectively, with 15 bases between them. Germline CDR1 and CDR2: SGHRS and YFSETQ. The CDR3 loop spans 14 amino acids. The CDR3, as DNA: TGCGCCAGCAGCGGGGGAGGTGGACGCGAGACCCAGTACTTC. It encodes CASSGGGGRETQYF.

This chain links TRBV5-4 with TRBJ2-3, with TRBD2 identical over 8 bases. The CDR3 runs to 14 residues. Unmatched junction bases numbered 4, after V lost 0 bases and J lost 7 bases. Per germline, CDR1 SGHNT and CDR2 YYREEE (reference sequence). The DNA of the CDR3 is TGTGCCAGCAGCTTGGCGGGGGGGAAGAATACGCAGTATTTT. Protein sequence: CASSLAGGKNTQYF.

The chain joins TRBV4-3 to TRBJ1-2, with no clear D. CDR1 is LGHNA, CDR2 YSLEER, per germline. V shed 0 bases and J shed 2 bases, with 16 bases lying between them. This CDR3 comprises 17 residues. The CDR3 DNA follows: TGCGCCAGCAGCCAAGATCGGCCGGGTCTCACCAACTATGGCTACACCTTC. Its protein product is CASSQDRPGLTNYGYTF.

J is TRBJ2-3 and V is TRBV7-2; D not resolved. CDR1 and CDR2 (germline): SGHTA, FQGNSA. CDR3 length equals 14 residues. V gave up 5 bases and J gave up 0 bases, with 9 bases separating them. CDR3 sequence reads: CASSLRMSTDTQYF. Here the CDR3 DNA reads TGTGCCAGCAGCCTGCGGATGAGCACAGATACGCAGTATTTT.

The chain has TRBV6-1 and TRBJ2-1, with 8 bases lining up with TRBD1. Germline CDR1 reads MNHNS; CDR2 reads SASEGT. The CDR3 covers 17 residues. V lost 4 bases and J lost 7; bases outside the gene matches: 15. The CDR3 DNA follows: TGTGCCAGCAGTGGAGGGGACAGGAAAAAACGATGGAATGAGCAGTTCTTC. It yields the protein CASSGGDRKKRWNEQFF.

This clone has only a few counts. The V call is TRBV9, the J call TRBJ2-7; the D is unclear. The CDR3 contains 13 residues. Trimming shortened V by 4 bases and J by 6 bases, and 14 bases separated the two germline ends. Germline CDR1 and CDR2: SGDLS and YYNGEE. Written as DNA, the CDR3 is TGTGCCAGCAGCTCAAGCACCCGGTCCGAGCAGTACTTC. Residues: CASSSSTRSEQYF. Supplemented by reference TRBV9 and TRBJ2-7, the full variable domain reads DSGVTQTPKHLITATGQRVTLRCSPRSGDLSVYWYQQSLDQGLQFLIQYYNGEERAKGNILERFSAQQFPDLHSELNLSSLELGDSALYFCASSSSTRSEQYFGPGTRLTVT.

The chain uses TRBV7-9 and TRBJ2-5; no clear D gene. The CDR3 contains 14 residues. V gave up 5 bases and J gave up 0 bases, with 10 bases separating them. Germline CDR1 and CDR2: SEHNR and FQNEAQ (reference sequence). CDR3 in DNA: TGTGCCAGCAGCCCCCAAAGGTACCAAGAGACCCAGTACTTC. This codes for CASSPQRYQETQYF. Combining the CDR3 with reference TRBV7-9 and TRBJ2-5 gives the whole variable domain DTGVSQNPRHKITKRGQNVTFRCDPISEHNRLYWYRQTLGQGPEFLTYFQNEAQLEKSRLLSDRFSAERPKGSFSTLEIQRTEQGDSAMYLCASSPQRYQETQYFGPGTRLLVL.

This clone was found once. This rearrangement joins TRBV5-6 to TRBJ2-1, with D tentatively TRBD2 (6 bases). The CDR3 extends over 15 amino acids. Germline-derived CDR1 and CDR2 are SGHDT and YYEEEE. Trimming cost V 3 bases and J 8 bases, with 18 bases left between them. The CDR3 loop reads CASSWRARNVDEQFF. CDR3 DNA: TGTGCCAGCAGCTGGAGGGCTAGAAATGTCGATGAGCAGTTCTTC. The full variable domain, with the rest looked up from reference TRBV5-6 and TRBJ2-1, is DAGVTQSPTHLIKTRGQQVTLRCSPKSGHDTVSWYQQALGQGPQFIFQYYEEEERQRGNFPDRFSGHQFPNYSSELNVNALLLGDSALYLCASSWRARNVDEQFFGPGTRLTVL.

The chain has TRBV6-1 and TRBJ1-5; D remains ambiguous. Trimming shortened V by 10 bases and J by 5 bases, and 15 bases separated the two germline ends. CDR1 is MNHNS, CDR2 SASEGT, per germline. The CDR3 has 13 amino acids. CDR3 residues: CATSRETYQPQHF. In nucleotides, the CDR3 is TGTGCCACCTCAAGGGAGACGTATCAGCCCCAGCATTTT.

This clone has only one observation. V gene TRBV29-1 combines with J gene TRBJ2-2, with unresolved D. Deletions cut 3 bases from V and 3 bases from J, with 2 bases between. Germline assignment: CDR1 SQVTM and CDR2 ANQGSEA. The CDR3 sequence is 11 residues long. The CDR3 loop reads CSVDDTGELFF. In DNA form, the CDR3 reads TGCAGCGTTGACGACACCGGGGAGCTGTTTTTT.

The genes are TRBV5-1 and TRBJ2-1; possibly TRBD1 or TRBD2 for D (5 bases each). The CDR3 is made up of 17 amino acids. Per the germline V gene, CDR1 is SGHRS and CDR2 is YFSETQ. Trimming took off 0 bases at V and 5 bases at J, with 18 bases between the two ends. The CDR3 sequence: CASSLVGGRGAHNEQFF. Here the CDR3 DNA reads TGCGCCAGCAGCTTGGTTGGGGGACGGGGAGCTCACAATGAGCAGTTCTTC.

As to this clone: The identical CDR3 is also encoded by other nucleotide sequences in the sample. The chain links TRBV5-1 to TRBJ2-2; tentative D call: TRBD2 (5 bases). Looked up from germline, CDR1 is SGHRS and CDR2 is YFSETQ. This CDR3 is 14 amino acids long. Trimming took 0 bases from V and 2 from J, leaving 5 bases between them. The CDR3 loop is CASSLAGNTGELFF. Here the CDR3 DNA reads TGCGCCAGCAGCTTGGCGGGAAACACCGGGGAGCTGTTTTTT.

This chain joins TRBV13 and TRBJ2-3; no clear D gene. This CDR3 spans 14 amino acids. The germline V and J ends were trimmed by 5 bases and 6 bases, with 15 bases remaining between them. Germline CDR1 is PRHDT and CDR2 is FYEKMQ (reference sequence). The CDR3 DNA is TGTGCCAGCAGCCCTAGAGGATTCGGGGATACGCAGTATTTT. Its protein is CASSPRGFGDTQYF.

The chain recombines TRBV6-5 with TRBJ1-2, with a possible D match to TRBD1 (5 bases). This CDR3 has 13 amino acids. CDR1 and CDR2 (germline): MNHEY, SVGAGI. V dropped 6 bases and J dropped 8 bases, with 16 bases sitting between them. CDR3 in amino acids: CASSSDTTGGYTF. CDR3 in DNA: TGTGCCAGCAGCTCGGACACTACCGGAGGCTACACCTTC.

The chain has TRBV5-6 and TRBJ1-4; D unclear. The V gene's germline CDR1 is SGHDT and CDR2 YYEEEE. V dropped 4 bases and J dropped 0 bases, with 13 bases sitting between them. The CDR3 consists of 16 residues. This CDR3 reads CASSHKMTATNEKLFF. CDR3 bases: TGTGCCAGCAGCCATAAAATGACGGCAACTAATGAAAAACTGTTTTTT.

The chain recombines TRBV7-9 with TRBJ2-3; 7 positions agree with TRBD1. The CDR3 runs 15 residues. Germline V gene lookup returns CDR1 SEHNR and CDR2 FQNEAQ (reference sequence). V lost 5 bases and J lost 4; bases outside the gene matches: 9. Here the CDR3 reads CASSPGTAGPDTQYF. CDR3 bases: TGTGCCAGCAGCCCCGGGACAGCTGGGCCAGATACGCAGTATTTT.